One sample yielded the 23 T cell receptor beta chains listed below, sequenced in a study of T-cell reconstitution after alpha-beta-depleted transplantation in children. This sample's TCRbeta library carried unique molecular identifier barcodes. TCRdb redid the calling of the PCR reads with MiXCR, one entry per CDR3 protein. The sample shows approximately 300,000 distinct CDR3 sequences, 9.5% to 13% of them seen only once. The sequenced sample was peripheral blood, obtained 180 days after TCRalphabeta/CD19-depleted stem cell transplant. The receptors shown here come from a male patient under 10 years old who had a stem cell transplant for chronic granulomatous disease, so the T cells may come from the graft donor.

Points on this clonotype: A read error may be the cause here, since a much bigger clone is one base away. The genes are TRBV7-9 and TRBJ2-7; 7 positions match TRBD2. The germline gives CDR1 SEHNR, CDR2 FQNEAQ (reference sequence). V lost 5 bases to trimming and J lost 3 bases; unmatched junction nucleotides: 7. The CDR3 contains 14 residues. CDR3 DNA sequence: TGTGCCAGCAGCCGCGGACTAGTGGACTACGAGCAGTACTTC. As protein: CASSRGLVDYEQYF. Combining the CDR3 with reference TRBV7-9 and TRBJ2-7 gives the whole variable domain DTGVSQNPRHKITKRGQNVTFRCDPISEHNRLYWYRQTLGQGPEFLTYFQNEAQLEKSRLLSDRFSAERPKGSFSTLEIQRTEQGDSAMYLCASSRGLVDYEQYFGPGTRLTVT.

In its sample, this clonotype was seen many times. The chain uses TRBV7-9 and TRBJ2-1, with D uncertain. This CDR3 is 16 amino acids long. Germline lookup yields CDR1 SEHNR and CDR2 FQNEAQ (reference sequence). V gave up 2 bases and J gave up 2 bases, with 13 bases separating them. The CDR3 reads CASSLSPLLAYNEQFF. In DNA, the CDR3 is TGTGCCAGCAGCTTATCTCCTTTATTGGCCTACAATGAGCAGTTCTTC. The variable domain in full, completed from reference TRBV7-9 and TRBJ2-1, reads DTGVSQNPRHKITKRGQNVTFRCDPISEHNRLYWYRQTLGQGPEFLTYFQNEAQLEKSRLLSDRFSAERPKGSFSTLEIQRTEQGDSAMYLCASSLSPLLAYNEQFFGPGTRLTVL.

This clonotype was seen ten or more times. V usage is TRBV5-5 and J usage is TRBJ1-1, with a possible D match to TRBD1 (5 bases). V lost 1 base, J lost 3 bases, and 16 bases lay in between. Germline assignment: CDR1 SGHKS and CDR2 YYEKEE (reference sequence). The CDR3 contains 16 residues. The CDR3 DNA sequence: TGTGCCAGCAGCTTGCGTAGGGGAGTTTCGGACACTGAAGCTTTCTTT. This encodes CASSLRRGVSDTEAFF.

This clonotype has a count of ten or more. V usage is TRBV5-1 and J usage is TRBJ2-7, with 7 bases fitting TRBD1. Unmatched junction bases numbered 13, after V lost 2 bases and J lost 5 bases. The CDR3 length is 16 residues. Germline loops: CDR1 SGHRS, CDR2 YFSETQ. For the CDR3, the DNA is TGCGCCAGCAGCTTACCAACAACGACAGGGCGCGACGAGCAGTACTTC. This sequence encodes CASSLPTTTGRDEQYF.

Notes on this clonotype: Given a much more abundant clone one base away, this may be a read error. This chain links TRBV28 with TRBJ2-7, with 9 bases fitting TRBD2. Germline loops: CDR1 MDHEN, CDR2 SYDVKM. Losses at the gene ends were 7 bases for V and 7 bases for J; bases not matched to a gene: 14. The CDR3 loop spans 15 amino acids. The CDR3: CASTQRISGSKEQYF. The CDR3 bases are TGTGCCAGCACCCAGCGGATTAGCGGGAGTAAGGAGCAGTACTTC.

This clonotype showed up just a few times. Germline and junction disagree at one end, which may indicate a read error. The chain uses TRBV20-1 and TRBJ2-2; maybe TRBD1 (5 bases). The CDR3 is 15 residues long. Germline V gene sequence: CDR1 DFQATT, CDR2 SNEGSKA (reference sequence). The CDR3 spells CCAVSGQGTVGELFF. In DNA, the CDR3 is TGCTGTGCCGTCTCTGGCCAGGGTACAGTCGGGGAGCTGTTTTTT.

This clonotype was recorded at least ten times. J is TRBJ1-6 and V is TRBV24-1, with no clear D. Per the germline V gene, CDR1 is KGHDR and CDR2 is SFDVKD. The germline V and J ends were trimmed by 5 bases and 9 bases, with 4 bases remaining between them. This CDR3 is 11 amino acids long. The CDR3 nucleotides read TGTGCCACCAGTGTTTGTTCACCCCTCCACTTT. The encoded protein is CATSVCSPLHF.

This clonotype showed up many times. The chain combines TRBV20-1 with TRBJ2-1; no firm D call. The length of the CDR3 is 12 residues. Deletions cut 0 bases from V and 5 bases from J, with 5 bases between. CDR1 and CDR2 from the germline V gene are DFQATT and SNEGSKA (reference sequence). CDR3 nucleotide sequence: TGCAGTGCTAGAGATATCGACAATGAGCAGTTCTTC. It yields the protein CSARDIDNEQFF.

At least ten counts were recorded for this clonotype. This chain uses TRBV7-6 with TRBJ2-3; D assignment may be TRBD1 or TRBD2 (6 bases each). CDR1 and CDR2 (germline): SGHVS, FNYEAQ. V was cut by 1 base and J by 5 bases, with 16 bases left in between. CDR3 size: 16 residues. The CDR3 DNA follows: TGTGCCAGCAGCTTAGAGTGGGGGGCGAGGGGAGATACGCAGTATTTT. Translating gives CASSLEWGARGDTQYF. Full variable domain (missing parts from reference TRBV7-6 and TRBJ2-3): GAGVSQSPRYKVTKRGQDVALRCDPISGHVSLYWYRQALGQGPEFLTYFNYEAQQDKSGLPNDRFSAERPEGSISTLTIQRTEQRDSAMYRCASSLEWGARGDTQYFGPGTRLTVL.

This clonotype came up many times. The chain joins TRBV29-1 to TRBJ2-1; 15 nucleotides align to TRBD2. Germline V gives CDR1 SQVTM, CDR2 ANQGSEA. V shed 7 bases and J 5 bases; nucleotides not matched to a gene: 9. The CDR3 spans 16 residues. CDR3 coding DNA: TGCAGCGCTCCGGGACTAGCGGGAGGCGAACACAATGAGCAGTTCTTC. It specifies CSAPGLAGGEHNEQFF.

This clonotype was seen ten or more times. The V call is TRBV6-1, the J call TRBJ1-3; 7 nucleotides line up with TRBD1. The length of the CDR3 is 14 residues. V shed 4 bases and J 4 bases; nucleotides not matched to a gene: 4. Germline values: CDR1 MNHNS, CDR2 SASEGT. The CDR3 protein is CASSAGTEGNTIYF. In DNA form, the CDR3 reads TGTGCCAGCAGTGCCGGGACAGAGGGAAACACCATATATTTT.

This clonotype occurred many times. The rearrangement uses TRBV4-1 and TRBJ2-1, with unresolved D. V dropped 1 base and J dropped 8 bases, with 15 bases sitting between them. The germline V gene encodes CDR1 MGHRA and CDR2 YSYEKL. This CDR3 spans 15 amino acids. CDR3 in amino acids: CASSQGESRSYEQFF. The CDR3 coding sequence is TGCGCCAGCAGCCAAGGAGAGTCTAGATCCTATGAGCAGTTCTTC.

Worth noting for this clonotype: This could be a read error, since a much larger clone is one nucleotide away. CDR3 bases: TGTGCCTGTCGCCTGAACACTGAAGCTTTCTTT. It translates to CACRLNTEAFF. This chain connects TRBV7-2 to TRBJ1-1, with unresolved D. Germline assignment: CDR1 SGHTA and CDR2 FQGNSA. There are 11 residues in the CDR3. The V and J ends lost 11 bases and 0 bases respectively, with 7 bases between them.

As for this clonotype: A read error may be the cause here, since a much bigger clone is one base away. The chain joins TRBV11-2 to TRBJ2-7; perhaps TRBD2 as D (5 bases). The V and J ends lost 2 bases and 7 bases respectively, with 15 bases between them. This CDR3 is 14 amino acids long. Germline V lookup: CDR1 SGHAT, CDR2 FQNNGV. Written as DNA, the CDR3 is TGTGCCAGCAGCTTAATGGGAGCTTCGGAAGAGCAGTACTTC. This translates into CASSLMGASEEQYF.

This clonotype occurred a few times. The chain uses TRBV11-1 and TRBJ2-7, with D maybe TRBD1 (6 bases). V was pared by 5 bases and J by 2 bases, with 31 bases between. This CDR3 region has 20 residues. CDR1 is SGHAT and CDR2 is FQDESV in the germline V gene (reference sequence). DNA of the CDR3: TGTGCCAGCAGCCCGTTACTCGCAGGGGCCGCCATCTCTTCCACCTACGAGCAGTACTTC. It is translated as CASSPLLAGAAISSTYEQYF.

There are many counts of this clonotype. CDR3 sequence reads: CSASRTSGFQYF. The DNA of the CDR3 is TGCAGTGCTAGCCGGACTAGCGGTTTCCAGTACTTC. This chain links TRBV20-1 with TRBJ2-7, with 10 positions matching TRBD2. The germline CDR1 and CDR2 sequences are DFQATT and SNEGSKA (reference sequence). CDR3 length: 12 residues. The V and J ends lost 3 bases and 10 bases, in that order; junction bases with no gene match: 6.

There are many counts of this clonotype. V usage is TRBV20-1 and J usage is TRBJ2-3; possible D gene TRBD2, 5 bases. The CDR3 sequence is 18 residues long. V dropped 2 bases and J dropped 6 bases, with 27 bases sitting between them. Per germline, CDR1 DFQATT and CDR2 SNEGSKA (reference sequence). The CDR3 DNA reads TGCAGTGCTAGACCTTATCGGACTCGTTCAATTGGGTCTGATACGCAGTATTTT. This encodes CSARPYRTRSIGSDTQYF.

The chain carries TRBV19 and TRBJ1-5; TRBD1 might be the D (6 bases). Germline V lookup: CDR1 LNHDA, CDR2 SQIVND (reference sequence). Deletions cut 2 bases from V and 7 bases from J, with 18 bases between. There are 16 residues in the CDR3. This CDR3 reads CASSISTGGASQPQHF. CDR3 coding DNA: TGTGCCAGTAGTATAAGTACCGGGGGGGCCTCCCAGCCCCAGCATTTT.

In this sample, this clonotype turned up many times. The genes are TRBV24-1 and TRBJ2-1; D is undetermined. V was cut by 0 bases and J by 8 bases, with 7 bases left in between. CDR3 length equals 13 residues. CDR1 and CDR2 from the germline V gene are KGHDR and SFDVKD. This chain's CDR3 is CATSDLLGYEQFF. The CDR3 DNA reads TGTGCCACCAGTGATTTGCTGGGTTATGAGCAGTTCTTC.

For this clonotype: A much larger clonotype is one base distant, so this may be a read error. This chain connects TRBV6-2 or TRBV6-3 to TRBJ2-7, with D unresolved. This CDR3 has 16 amino acids. The germline CDR1 and CDR2 sequences are MNHEY and SVGEGT. The DNA of the CDR3 is TGTGCCAGCACCCAAGGGAATGGACGTATCTCCTACGAGCCGTACTTC. As protein: CASTQGNGRISYEPYF.

This clonotype showed up many times. The junction and the germline gene differ at one end; a read error may be behind it. This sequence joins TRBV7-7 and TRBJ2-1; 8 bases line up with TRBD2. The V gene's germline CDR1 is SSHAT and CDR2 FNYEAQ (reference sequence). This CDR3 has 16 residues. In DNA form, the CDR3 reads TGTGCTAGCAGCTTGATTCCGGGGGGGGTCAACAATGAGCAGTTCTTC. Translation: CASSLIPGGVNNEQFF.

V gene TRBV15 combines with J gene TRBJ2-1; D may be TRBD2 (6 bases). Between the trimmed V and J ends, which lost 0 bases and 4 bases, there was a span of 10 bases. Germline V gives CDR1 LNHNV, CDR2 YYDKDF (reference sequence). The CDR3 totals 15 residues. The CDR3 region is CATSREGTHYNEQFF. The CDR3 coding sequence is TGTGCCACCAGCAGAGAAGGGACTCATTACAATGAGCAGTTCTTC.

The count of this clonotype is one. This may come from a read error, since a much larger clone is one base off. The V gene is TRBV28, the J gene TRBJ1-1; tentative D call: TRBD1 (5 bases). This CDR3 has 12 residues. CDR1 MDHEN and CDR2 SYDVKM come from the germline V gene. CDR3 in DNA: TGTGCCAGCAGTTTAGGGGCCACTGAATCTTTCTTT. Translating it yields CASSLGATESFF.